This is a list of T cell receptor beta chains from one sample in a study of control samples from healthy donors and cancer patients. Clones were read by immunoSEQ multiplex PCR, and TCRdb kept only the in-frame ones, dropping some. The sample yields about 64,000 clones, 92% seen once. The sequencing sample was made of PBMCs. Source of these receptors: a man aged 40-55 years with colorectal cancer. Each CDR3 is given with its conserved first and last residue. Each record gives: V gene, clone size, D gene, J gene, CDR3 DNA, CDR3 protein. A D gene is named only where the DNA matches it firmly. Some rows have no size entry. The others give once, few or many, or a class for an expanded clone.

>TRBV9|.|TRBD1|TRBJ2-1
TGTGCCAGCAGCGATGCCGGGACAGGGGGGTTGTTCTTC
CASSDAGTGGLFF
>TRBV12-3/TRBV12-4|.|TRBD1|TRBJ2-2
TGTGCCGGACGGCACAGGGGGTCGGGGGAGCTGTTTTTT
CAGRHRGSGELFF
>TRBV21-1|.|.|TRBJ2-1
TGTGCCAGTGATCCCGCAACTACCTCCTTCCACAATGAGCAGTTCTTC
CASDPATTSFHNEQFF
>TRBV14|.|.|TRBJ1-2
TGTGCCAGCAGCCAAGCTGTCAGTCTCCATGGCTACACCTTC
CASSQAVSLHGYTF
>TRBV7-2|.|TRBD2|TRBJ2-7
TGTGCCAGCAGCTTACGCGGACTAGGCCTGTACTTC
CASSLRGLGLYF
>TRBV2|.|.|TRBJ2-5
TGTGCCAGCGGGCGGGGTAGCCAAGAGACCCAGTACTTC
CASGRGSQETQYF
>TRBV4-2|.|.|TRBJ2-1
TGTGCCAGCAGCCACTTTGGGGGTAATGAGCAGTTCTTC
CASSHFGGNEQFF
>TRBV19|.|.|TRBJ1-1
TGTGCCAGTAGTATGGTTGGAGGGGCCAGTGAAGCTTTCTTT
CASSMVGGASEAFF
>TRBV20-1|.|.|TRBJ1-1
TGCAGTGCTAGACATGGGCCTGAAGCTTTCTTT
CSARHGPEAFF
>TRBV5-4|.|TRBD1|TRBJ1-3
TGTGCCAGCAGCTCCGGGACAGCTGGGGGAAACACCATATATTTT
CASSSGTAGGNTIYF
>TRBV2|.|TRBD1|TRBJ1-3
TGTGCCAGCAGAGTAGGACAGGGGGTCTCTGGAAACACCATATATTTT
CASRVGQGVSGNTIYF
>TRBV3-1/TRBV3-2|.|TRBD1|TRBJ1-1
TGTGCCAGCAGCCGGACAGGGGAGGCTGAAGCTTTCTTT
CASSRTGEAEAFF
>TRBV19|once|.|TRBJ1-1
TGTGCCAGTAGTTGGGAGGGGAACACTGAAGCTTTCTTT
CASSWEGNTEAFF
>TRBV7-2|.|.|TRBJ1-2
TGTGCCAGCAGCTCGCAGCTCCCTTCGCCAGGGGCAAACTATGGCTACACCTTC
CASSSQLPSPGANYGYTF
>TRBV7-2|.|.|TRBJ2-3
TGTGCCAGCAGCCCCTACGCGAATACGCAGTATTTT
CASSPYANTQYF
>TRBV27|.|TRBD1|TRBJ1-1
TGTGCCAGCAGTTCCCGGACAGGGGGCTTCACTGAAGCTTTCTTT
CASSSRTGGFTEAFF
>TRBV6-4|.|TRBD2|TRBJ2-3
TGTGCCAGCAGTGACATTTCGGGAGGAACGCAGTATTTT
CASSDISGGTQYF
>TRBV18|.|TRBD1|TRBJ1-5
TGTGCCAGCTCTCGACAGGGGGGTAGCAATCAGCCCCAGCATTTT
CASSRQGGSNQPQHF
>TRBV7-3|.|.|TRBJ2-6
TGTGCCAGCAGCTTAGTCTCTGGGGCCAACGTCCTGACTTTC
CASSLVSGANVLTF
>TRBV5-4|.|.|TRBJ2-1
TGTGCCAGCAGCTTGGAAGTGAGGGGATACAATGAGCAGTTCTTC
CASSLEVRGYNEQFF
>TRBV6-2/TRBV6-3|.|.|TRBJ2-2
TGTGCCAGCAGTTTGGATGCCGGGGAGCTGTTTTTT
CASSLDAGELFF
>TRBV10-3|.|.|TRBJ2-3
TGTGCCATCAGTGAGAGGATTAGCACAGATACGCAGTATTTT
CAISERISTDTQYF
>TRBV9|.|.|TRBJ1-6
TGTGCCAGCAGCGTAGTGTCCAGCTATAATTCACCCCTCCACTTT
CASSVVSSYNSPLHF
>TRBV18|.|TRBD1|TRBJ2-1
TGTGCCAGCTCACCCGGACAGGGATACAATGAGCAGTTCTTC
CASSPGQGYNEQFF
>TRBV24-1|.|TRBD1|TRBJ1-2
TGTGCCACCTCCCCGACAGGGAACTATGGCTACACCTTC
CATSPTGNYGYTF
>TRBV5-4|.|.|TRBJ1-5
TGTGCCAGCAGCTTGGGGGGAAGCAATCAGCCCCAGCATTTT
CASSLGGSNQPQHF
>TRBV12-3/TRBV12-4|.|.|TRBJ2-1
TGTGCCAGCACCGGAGAGGGTCCGAATGAGCAGTTCTTC
CASTGEGPNEQFF
>TRBV6-5|.|TRBD1|TRBJ1-2
TGTGCCAGCAGTCGCGACAGGGGAGATTATGGCTACACCTTC
CASSRDRGDYGYTF
>TRBV7-3|.|TRBD2|TRBJ2-1
TGTGCCAGCAGCTCAACTAGCGTCTCCAACAATGAGCAGTTCTTC
CASSSTSVSNNEQFF
>TRBV7-3|.|.|TRBJ2-1
TGTGCCAGCAGCTTAGGGGTGGGCTCCTACAATGAGCAGTTCTTC
CASSLGVGSYNEQFF
>TRBV7-2|.|.|TRBJ2-5
TGTGCCAGCAGCTTAGCAGGTTTTGGGGAGACCCAGTACTTC
CASSLAGFGETQYF
>TRBV5-5|.|TRBD2|TRBJ2-2
TGTGCCAGCAGCTTGGCGGCTAGCGGGGGGGCCGGGGAGCTGTTTTTT
CASSLAASGGAGELFF
>TRBV18|.|.|TRBJ1-6
TGTGCCAGCTCACCAACGGGCGGACATTTTCCGAGCTCCTATAATTCACCCCTCCACTTT
CASSPTGGHFPSSYNSPLHF
>TRBV19|.|.|TRBJ1-1
TGTGCCAGTAGTATCCCATGGGGCCGGACTGAAGCTTTCTTT
CASSIPWGRTEAFF
>TRBV5-1|.|.|TRBJ2-5
TGCGCCAGCAGCTCCTCCGGGGCGCGCCAAGAGACCCAGTACTTC
CASSSSGARQETQYF